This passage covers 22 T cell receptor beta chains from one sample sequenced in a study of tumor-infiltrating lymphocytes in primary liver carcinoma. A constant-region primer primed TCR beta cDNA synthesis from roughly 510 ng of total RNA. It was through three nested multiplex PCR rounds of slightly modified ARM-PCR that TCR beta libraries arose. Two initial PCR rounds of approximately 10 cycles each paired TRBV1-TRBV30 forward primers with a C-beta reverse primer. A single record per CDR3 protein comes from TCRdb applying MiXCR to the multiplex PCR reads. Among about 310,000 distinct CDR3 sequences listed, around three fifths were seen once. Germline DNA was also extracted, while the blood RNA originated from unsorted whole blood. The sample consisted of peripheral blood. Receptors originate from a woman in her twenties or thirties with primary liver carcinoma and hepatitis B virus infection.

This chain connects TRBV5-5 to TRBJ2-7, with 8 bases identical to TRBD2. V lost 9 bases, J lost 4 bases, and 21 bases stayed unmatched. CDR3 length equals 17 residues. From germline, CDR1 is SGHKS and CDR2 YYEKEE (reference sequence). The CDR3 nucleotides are TGTGCCAACAGTTTCCCCGCCGGGACTAGAATCGTTTACGAGCAGTACTTC. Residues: CANSFPAGTRIVYEQYF.

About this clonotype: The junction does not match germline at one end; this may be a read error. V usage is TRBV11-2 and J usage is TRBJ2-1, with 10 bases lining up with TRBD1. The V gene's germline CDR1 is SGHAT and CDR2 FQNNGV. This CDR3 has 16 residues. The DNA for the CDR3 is TGTGCCAGCAGCTTAGTGACAGGGGGCCGTCACAATGAACAGTTCTTC. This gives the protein CASSLVTGGRHNEQFF.

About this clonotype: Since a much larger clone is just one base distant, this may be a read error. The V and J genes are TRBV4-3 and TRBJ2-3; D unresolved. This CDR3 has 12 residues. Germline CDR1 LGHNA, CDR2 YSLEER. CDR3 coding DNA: TGCGCCACCAGCCAAGATAAAGATACGCAGTATTTT. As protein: CATSQDKDTQYF.

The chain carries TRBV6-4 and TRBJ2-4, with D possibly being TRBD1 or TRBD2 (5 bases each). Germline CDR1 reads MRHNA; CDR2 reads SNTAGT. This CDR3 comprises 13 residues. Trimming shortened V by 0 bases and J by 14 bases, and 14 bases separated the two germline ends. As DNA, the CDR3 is TGTGCCAGCAGTGACTCTCTGGGACCCCCCAAGTACTTC. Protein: CASSDSLGPPKYF.

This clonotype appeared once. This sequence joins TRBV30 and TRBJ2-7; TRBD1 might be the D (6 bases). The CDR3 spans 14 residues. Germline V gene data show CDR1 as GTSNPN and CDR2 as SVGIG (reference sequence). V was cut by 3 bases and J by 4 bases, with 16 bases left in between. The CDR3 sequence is CAWSRGADSYEQYF. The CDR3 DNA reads TGTGCCTGGAGCAGGGGCGCTGACTCGTACGAGCAGTACTTC.

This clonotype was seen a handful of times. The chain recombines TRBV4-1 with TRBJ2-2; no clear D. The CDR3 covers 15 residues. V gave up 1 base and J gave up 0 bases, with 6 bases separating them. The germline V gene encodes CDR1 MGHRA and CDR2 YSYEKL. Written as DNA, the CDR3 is TGCGCCAGCAGCCAAGCGCGCCCGAACACCGGGGAGCTGTTTTTT. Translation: CASSQARPNTGELFF.

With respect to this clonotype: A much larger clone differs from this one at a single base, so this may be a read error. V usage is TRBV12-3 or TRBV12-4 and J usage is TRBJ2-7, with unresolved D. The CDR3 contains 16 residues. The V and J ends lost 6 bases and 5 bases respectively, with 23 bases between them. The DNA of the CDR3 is TGTGCCAGCAGCACCGTGACAAAGAAGCCGTCGAACGAGCAGTACTTC. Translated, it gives CASSTVTKKPSNEQYF.

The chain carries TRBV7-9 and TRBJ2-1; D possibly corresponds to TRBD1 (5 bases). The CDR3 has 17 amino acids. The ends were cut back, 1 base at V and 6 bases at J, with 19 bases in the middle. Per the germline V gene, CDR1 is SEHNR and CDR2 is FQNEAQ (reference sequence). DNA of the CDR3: TGTGCCAGCAGCTTAGGTGGACACCCAATAGATGCCAATGAGCAGTTCTTC. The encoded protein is CASSLGGHPIDANEQFF.

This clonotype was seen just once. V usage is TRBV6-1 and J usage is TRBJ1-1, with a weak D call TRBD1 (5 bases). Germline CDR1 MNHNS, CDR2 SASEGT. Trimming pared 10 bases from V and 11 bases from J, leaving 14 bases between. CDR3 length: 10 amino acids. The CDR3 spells CATRGTGAFF. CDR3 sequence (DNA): TGTGCCACCCGGGGCACTGGTGCTTTCTTT.

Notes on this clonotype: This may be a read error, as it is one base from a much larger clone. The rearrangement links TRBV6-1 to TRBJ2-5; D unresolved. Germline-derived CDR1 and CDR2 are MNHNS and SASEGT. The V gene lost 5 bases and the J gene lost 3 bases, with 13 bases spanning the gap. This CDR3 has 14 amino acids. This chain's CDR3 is CASSPPTTEETQYF. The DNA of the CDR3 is TGTGCCAGCAGTCCCCCCACGACGGAAGAGACCCAGTACTTC.

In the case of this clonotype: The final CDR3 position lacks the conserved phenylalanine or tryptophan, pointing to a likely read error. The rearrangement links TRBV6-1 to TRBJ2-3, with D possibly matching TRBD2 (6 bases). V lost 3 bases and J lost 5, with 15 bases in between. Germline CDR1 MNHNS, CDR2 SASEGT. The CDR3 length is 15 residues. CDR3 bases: TGTGCCAGCAGTGATCCAGCGGGTTTGAGAGATACGCAGTATCTT. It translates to CASSDPAGLRDTQYL.

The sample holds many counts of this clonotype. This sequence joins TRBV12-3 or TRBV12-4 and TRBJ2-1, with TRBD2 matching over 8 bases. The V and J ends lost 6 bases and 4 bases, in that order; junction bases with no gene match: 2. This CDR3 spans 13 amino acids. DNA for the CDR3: TGTGCCAGCAGCCAGCGGGAGTACAATGAGCAGTTCTTC. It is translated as CASSQREYNEQFF.

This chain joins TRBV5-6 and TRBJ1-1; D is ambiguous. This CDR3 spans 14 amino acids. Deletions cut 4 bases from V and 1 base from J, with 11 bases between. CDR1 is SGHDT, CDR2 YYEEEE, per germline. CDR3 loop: CASSPLQPNTEAFF. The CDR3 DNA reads TGTGCCAGCAGCCCCTTACAGCCGAACACTGAAGCTTTCTTT. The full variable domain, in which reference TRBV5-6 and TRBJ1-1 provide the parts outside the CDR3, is DAGVTQSPTHLIKTRGQQVTLRCSPKSGHDTVSWYQQALGQGPQFIFQYYEEEERQRGNFPDRFSGHQFPNYSSELNVNALLLGDSALYLCASSPLQPNTEAFFGQGTRLTVV.

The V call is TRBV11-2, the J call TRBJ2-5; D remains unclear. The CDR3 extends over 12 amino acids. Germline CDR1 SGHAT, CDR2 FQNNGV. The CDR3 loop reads CDSSLGQETQYF. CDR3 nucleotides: TGTGACAGTAGCTTAGGTCAGGAGACCCAGTACTTC. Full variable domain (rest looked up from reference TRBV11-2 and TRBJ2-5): EAGVAQSPRYKIIEKRQSVAFWCNPISGHATLYWYQQILGQGPKLLIQFQNNGVVDDSQLPKDRFSAERLKGVDSTLKIQPAKLEDSAVYLCDSSLGQETQYFGPGTRLLVL.

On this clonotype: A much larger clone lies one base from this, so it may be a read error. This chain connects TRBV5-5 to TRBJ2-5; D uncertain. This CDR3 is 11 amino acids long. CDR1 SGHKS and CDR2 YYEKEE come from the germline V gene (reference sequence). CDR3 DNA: TGTACCAGCAGCATATCGGAGACCCAGTACTTC. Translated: CTSSISETQYF.

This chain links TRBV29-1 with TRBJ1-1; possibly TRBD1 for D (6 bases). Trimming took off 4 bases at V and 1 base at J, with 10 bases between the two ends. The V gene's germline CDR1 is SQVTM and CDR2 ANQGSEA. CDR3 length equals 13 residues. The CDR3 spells CSVVGGRNTEAFF. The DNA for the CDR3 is TGCAGCGTTGTAGGGGGTAGGAACACTGAAGCTTTCTTT.

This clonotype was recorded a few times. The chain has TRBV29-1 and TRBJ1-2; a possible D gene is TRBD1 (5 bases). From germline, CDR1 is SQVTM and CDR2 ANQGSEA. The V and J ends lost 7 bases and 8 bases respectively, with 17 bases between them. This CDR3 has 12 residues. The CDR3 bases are TGCAGCGCCCACCGGGACGACTGGGGCTACACCTTC. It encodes CSAHRDDWGYTF.

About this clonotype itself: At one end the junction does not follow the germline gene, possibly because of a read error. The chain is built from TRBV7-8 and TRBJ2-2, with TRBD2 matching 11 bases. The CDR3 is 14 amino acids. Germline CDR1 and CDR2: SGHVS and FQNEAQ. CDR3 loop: CATSGTSGTGELFF. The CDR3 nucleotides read TGTGCCACCAGCGGGACTAGCGGAACCGGGGAGCTGTTTTTT. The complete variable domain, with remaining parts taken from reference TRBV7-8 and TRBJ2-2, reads GAGVSQSPRYKVAKRGQDVALRCDPISGHVSLFWYQQALGQGPEFLTYFQNEAQLDKSGLPSDRFFAERPEGSVSTLKIQRTQQEDSAVYLCATSGTSGTGELFFGEGSRLTVL.

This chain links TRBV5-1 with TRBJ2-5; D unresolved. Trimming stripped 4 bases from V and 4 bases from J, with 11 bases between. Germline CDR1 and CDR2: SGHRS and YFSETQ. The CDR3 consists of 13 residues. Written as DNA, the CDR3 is TGCGCCAGCAGCCAAGGACCTAGAGAGACCCAGTACTTC. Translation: CASSQGPRETQYF.

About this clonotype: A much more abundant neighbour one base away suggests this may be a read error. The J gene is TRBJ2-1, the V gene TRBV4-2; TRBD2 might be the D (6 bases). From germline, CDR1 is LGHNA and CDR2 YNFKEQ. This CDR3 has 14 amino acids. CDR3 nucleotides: TGTGTCAGCAGCCAAGCGACTAGCTACAATGAGCAGTTCTTC. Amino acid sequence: CVSSQATSYNEQFF.

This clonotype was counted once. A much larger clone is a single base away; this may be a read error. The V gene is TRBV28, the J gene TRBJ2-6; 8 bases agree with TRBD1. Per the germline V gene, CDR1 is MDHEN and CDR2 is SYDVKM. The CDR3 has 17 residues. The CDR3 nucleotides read TGTGCCGGCAGTTTGGGGACAGGCCCCTCTGGGGCCAACGTCCTGACTTTC. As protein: CAGSLGTGPSGANVLTF.

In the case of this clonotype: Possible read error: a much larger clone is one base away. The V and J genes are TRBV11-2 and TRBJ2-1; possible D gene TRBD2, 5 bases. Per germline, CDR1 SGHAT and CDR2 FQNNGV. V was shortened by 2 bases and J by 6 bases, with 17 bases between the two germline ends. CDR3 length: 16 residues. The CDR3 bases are TGTGCCAGCAGCTTACAAGTAGGGCATGGGAGCAATGAGCAGTTCTTC. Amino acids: CASSLQVGHGSNEQFF. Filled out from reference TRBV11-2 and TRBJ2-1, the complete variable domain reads EAGVAQSPRYKIIEKRQSVAFWCNPISGHATLYWYQQILGQGPKLLIQFQNNGVVDDSQLPKDRFSAERLKGVDSTLKIQPAKLEDSAVYLCASSLQVGHGSNEQFFGPGTRLTVL.